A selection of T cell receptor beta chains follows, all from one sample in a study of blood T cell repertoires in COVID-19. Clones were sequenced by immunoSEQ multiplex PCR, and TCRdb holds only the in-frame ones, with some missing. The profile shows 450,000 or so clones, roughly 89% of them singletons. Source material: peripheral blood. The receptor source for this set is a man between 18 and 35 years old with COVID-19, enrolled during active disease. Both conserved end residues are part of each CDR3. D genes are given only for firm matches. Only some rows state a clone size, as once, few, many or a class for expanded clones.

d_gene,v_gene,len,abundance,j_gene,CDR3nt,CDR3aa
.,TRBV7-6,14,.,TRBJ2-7,TGTGCCAGCAGCTCAGACGCGGGATCCTACGAGCAGTACTTC,CASSSDAGSYEQYF
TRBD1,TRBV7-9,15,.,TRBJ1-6,TGTGCCAGCAGCGGCGGACAGGCGGGTAATTCACCCCTCCACTTT,CASSGGQAGNSPLHF
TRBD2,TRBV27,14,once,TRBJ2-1,TGTGCCAGCAGTTTAGTGGGGAGGGACAATGAGCAGTTCTTC,CASSLVGRDNEQFF
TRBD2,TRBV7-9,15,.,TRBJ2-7,TGTGCCAGCAGCTTAGTGAGCGGGGGGGAGAACGAGCAGTACTTC,CASSLVSGGENEQYF
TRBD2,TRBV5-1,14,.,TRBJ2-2,TGCGCCAGCAGCTTACTAGCGGGAGATGGGGAGCTGTTTTTT,CASSLLAGDGELFF
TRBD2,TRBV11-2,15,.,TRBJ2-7,TGTGCCAGCAGCTCCCGGGCTAGCGGGGGCCCCGAGCAGTACTTC,CASSSRASGGPEQYF
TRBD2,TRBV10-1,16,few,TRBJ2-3,TGCGCCAGCAGTGAAGTAGCGGGAGGGCAGGCAGATACGCAGTATTTT,CASSEVAGGQADTQYF
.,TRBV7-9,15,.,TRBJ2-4,TGTGCCAGCAGCTTCGACACACTAGCCAAAAACATTCAGTACTTC,CASSFDTLAKNIQYF
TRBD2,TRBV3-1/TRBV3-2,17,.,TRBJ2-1,TGTGCCAGCAGCCCCAGACTAGCGGGGGGCCCTGGTGATGAGCAGTTCTTC,CASSPRLAGGPGDEQFF
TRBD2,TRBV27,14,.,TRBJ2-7,TGTGCCAGCAGTTTCGGCAGCGGGGGGTTAGAGCAGTACTTC,CASSFGSGGLEQYF
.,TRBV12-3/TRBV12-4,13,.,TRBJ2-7,TGTGCCAGCAGTTCCCGTAGCTCCTACGAGCAGTACTTC,CASSSRSSYEQYF
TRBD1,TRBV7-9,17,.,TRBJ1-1,TGTGCCAGCAGTCACCCGGACAGGCGACTTCTAAACACTGAAGCTTTCTTT,CASSHPDRRLLNTEAFF
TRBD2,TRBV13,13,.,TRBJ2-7,TGTGCCAGCAGCTTAACGGGAGGTGACGAGCAGTACTTC,CASSLTGGDEQYF
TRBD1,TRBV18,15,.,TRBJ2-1,TGTGCCAGCTCACCCCGGACAGGGGGTGGGAATGAGCAGTTCTTC,CASSPRTGGGNEQFF
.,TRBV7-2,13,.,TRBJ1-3,TGTGCCAGCAGCGTAAGGGGTGGAAACACCATATATTTT,CASSVRGGNTIYF
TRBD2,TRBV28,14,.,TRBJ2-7,TGTGCCAGTGGGACTAGCGGGACCACCTACGAGCAGTACTTC,CASGTSGTTYEQYF
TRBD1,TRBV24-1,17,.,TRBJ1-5,TGTGCCACCAGTGACTCCGGCTCCGGGACAGCCAATCAGCCCCAGCATTTT,CATSDSGSGTANQPQHF
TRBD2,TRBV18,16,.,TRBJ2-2,TGTGCCAGCTCACCATCCGGGAGGGCGAACACCGGGGAGCTGTTTTTT,CASSPSGRANTGELFF
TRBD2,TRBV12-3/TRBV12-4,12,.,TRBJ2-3,TGTGCCAGCAGAAAACTAGCGAATACGCAGTATTTT,CASRKLANTQYF
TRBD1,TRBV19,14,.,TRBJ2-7,TGTGCCAGTAGTATTGAAGGGGGCGGATACGAGCAGTACTTC,CASSIEGGGYEQYF
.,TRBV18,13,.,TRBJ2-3,TGTGCCAGCTCACCACTAGCTAGAGATACGCAGTATTTT,CASSPLARDTQYF
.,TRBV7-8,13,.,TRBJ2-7,TGTGCCAGCAGCTTTGGTGGGGGGAACGAGCAGTACTTC,CASSFGGGNEQYF
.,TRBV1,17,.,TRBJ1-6,TGCACCAGCAGCCAAGTAAGCAGGGGGCCGTATAATTCACCCCTCCACTTT,CTSSQVSRGPYNSPLHF
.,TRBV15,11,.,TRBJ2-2,TGTGCCACCCGTAGCACCGGGGAGCTGTTTTTT,CATRSTGELFF